This is a list of T cell receptor beta chains from one sample in a study of neurological immune-mediated disorders. MiXCR was run by TCRdb on the 5' RACE reads, yielding one entry per CDR3 protein. The sample has some 48,000 distinct CDR3 sequences; less than 6% are singletons. The sequencing sample was made of CD4+ T cells from blood. The receptors were gathered from a woman younger than 30 with multiple sclerosis. CDR3s include the opening cysteine and the closing phenylalanine or tryptophan. D genes are given only for firm matches. Clone sizes are given selectively: once, few, many, or a class where the clone is expanded.

TRBV4-2	many	NA	TRBJ1-1	CASSRGIGGRTEAFF	TGTGCCAGCAGCCGTGGAATAGGGGGGAGGACTGAAGCTTTCTTT
TRBV4-2	many	TRBD2	TRBJ2-2	CASSPGLATNTGELFF	TGTGCCAGCAGCCCCGGACTAGCGACGAACACCGGGGAGCTGTTTTTT
TRBV20-1	many	TRBD2	TRBJ2-5	CSAMTSGRVETQYF	TGCAGTGCCATGACTAGCGGGAGGGTAGAGACCCAGTACTTC
TRBV5-4	many	TRBD1	TRBJ2-2	CASSPGTGVAGELFF	TGTGCCAGCAGCCCCGGGACAGGGGTGGCCGGGGAGCTGTTTTTT
TRBV6-5	NA	NA	TRBJ1-2	CASSSGFWGHGYTF	TGTGCCAGCAGTTCTGGCTTTTGGGGCCATGGCTACACCTTC
TRBV5-4	few	TRBD2	TRBJ2-3	CASSPRGGGANTQYF	TGTGCCAGCAGCCCGAGGGGCGGGGGGGCGAATACGCAGTATTTT
TRBV5-5	few	NA	TRBJ1-1	CASSLGRGTEAFF	TGTGCCAGCAGCTTGGGACGGGGGACTGAAGCTTTCTTT
TRBV7-2	many	NA	TRBJ1-1	CASSLHGANTEAFF	TGTGCCAGCAGCTTACATGGAGCTAACACTGAAGCTTTCTTT
TRBV20-1	many	NA	TRBJ1-2	CSATRAAINYGYTF	TGCAGTGCTACACGAGCGGCCATCAACTATGGCTACACCTTC
TRBV3-1	many	NA	TRBJ1-2	CASSQESSGAHGYTF	TGTGCCAGCAGCCAAGAGTCCTCGGGGGCCCATGGCTACACCTTC
TRBV4-3	many	TRBD1	TRBJ1-1	CASSQAGQRNTEAFF	TGCGCCAGCAGCCAAGCGGGACAGAGGAACACTGAAGCTTTCTTT
TRBV11-2	many	TRBD1	TRBJ1-3	CASSSGQASGNTIYF	TGTGCCAGCAGCTCCGGACAGGCCTCTGGAAACACCATATATTTT
TRBV18	many	TRBD1	TRBJ2-1	CASSLGPLQGNEQFF	TGTGCCAGCTCCCTCGGACCTCTACAGGGGAATGAGCAGTTCTTC
TRBV27	many	NA	TRBJ1-5	CASSPLVYTGLSNQPQHF	TGTGCCAGCAGCCCTCTTGTGTATACAGGCCTTAGCAATCAGCCCCAGCATTTT
TRBV6-4	NA	TRBD1	TRBJ1-5	CASSAGQGGQPQHF	TGTGCCAGCAGTGCTGGACAGGGTGGACAGCCCCAGCATTTT
TRBV7-8	many	TRBD1	TRBJ2-3	CASSLGQGVTDTQYF	TGTGCCAGCAGCTTGGGACAGGGGGTTACAGATACGCAGTATTTT
TRBV5-1	many	NA	TRBJ1-2	CASSLAGEFYGYTF	TGCGCCAGCAGCTTAGCAGGGGAGTTCTATGGCTACACCTTC
TRBV7-9	many	TRBD1	TRBJ2-7	CASSPVGQGYSHEQYF	TGTGCCAGCAGCCCGGTGGGACAGGGATATAGCCACGAGCAGTACTTC